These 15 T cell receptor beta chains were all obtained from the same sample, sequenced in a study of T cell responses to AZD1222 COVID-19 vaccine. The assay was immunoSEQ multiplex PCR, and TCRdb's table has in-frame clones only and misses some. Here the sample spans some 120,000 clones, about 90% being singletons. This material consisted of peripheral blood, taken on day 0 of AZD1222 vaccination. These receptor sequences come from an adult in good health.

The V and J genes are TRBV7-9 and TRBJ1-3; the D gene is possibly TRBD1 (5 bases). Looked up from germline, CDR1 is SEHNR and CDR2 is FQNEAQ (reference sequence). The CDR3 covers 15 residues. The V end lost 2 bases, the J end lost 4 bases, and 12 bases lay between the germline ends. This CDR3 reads CASSLRDYEGNTIYF. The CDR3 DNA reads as TGTGCCAGCAGCTTAAGGGACTACGAGGGAAACACCATATATTTT.

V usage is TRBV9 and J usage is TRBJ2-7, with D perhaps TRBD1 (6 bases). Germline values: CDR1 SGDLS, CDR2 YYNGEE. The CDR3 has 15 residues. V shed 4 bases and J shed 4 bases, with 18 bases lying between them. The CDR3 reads CASSLRTGFLYEQYF. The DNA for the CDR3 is TGTGCCAGCAGCCTTCGTACAGGGTTTTTATACGAGCAGTACTTC.

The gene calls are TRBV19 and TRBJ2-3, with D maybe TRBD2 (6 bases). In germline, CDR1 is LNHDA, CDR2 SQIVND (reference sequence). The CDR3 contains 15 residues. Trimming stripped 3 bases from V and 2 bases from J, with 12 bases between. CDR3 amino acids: CASSISWEVTDTQYF. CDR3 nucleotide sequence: TGTGCCAGTAGTATCTCGTGGGAGGTCACAGATACGCAGTATTTT.

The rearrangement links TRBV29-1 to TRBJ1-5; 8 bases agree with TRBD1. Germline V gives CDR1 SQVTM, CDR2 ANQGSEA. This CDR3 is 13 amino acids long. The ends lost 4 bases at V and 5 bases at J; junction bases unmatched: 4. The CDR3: CSVVQGADQPQHF. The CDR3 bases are TGCAGCGTTGTGCAGGGGGCCGATCAGCCCCAGCATTTT. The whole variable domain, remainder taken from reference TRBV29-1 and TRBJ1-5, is SAVISQKPSRDICQRGTSLTIQCQVDSQVTMMFWYRQQPGQSLTLIATANQGSEATYESGFVIDKFPISRPNLTFSTLTVSNMSPEDSSIYLCSVVQGADQPQHFGDGTRLSIL.

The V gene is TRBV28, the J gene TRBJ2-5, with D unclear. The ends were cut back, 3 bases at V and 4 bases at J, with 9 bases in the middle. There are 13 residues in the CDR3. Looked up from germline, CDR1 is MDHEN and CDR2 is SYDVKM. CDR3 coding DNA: TGTGCCAGCAGTTTCCCCCTAGGAGAGACCCAGTACTTC. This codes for CASSFPLGETQYF.

CDR3 DNA sequence: TGTGCCAGCAGCGCAACAGGGAGCCTTAATGAAAAACTGTTTTTT. This sequence encodes CASSATGSLNEKLFF. The chain has TRBV7-3 and TRBJ1-4, with D possibly TRBD1 on 6 matching bases. Trimming pared 5 bases from V and 4 bases from J, leaving 14 bases between. The CDR3 totals 15 residues. The germline V gene has CDR1 SGHTA and CDR2 FQGTGA.

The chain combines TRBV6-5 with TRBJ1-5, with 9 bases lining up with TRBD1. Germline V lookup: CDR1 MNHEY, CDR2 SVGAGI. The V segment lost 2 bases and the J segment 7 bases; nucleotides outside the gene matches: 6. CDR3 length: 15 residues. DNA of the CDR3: TGTGCCAGCAGTTACGGGACAGGGAACGAACAGCCCCAGCATTTT. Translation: CASSYGTGNEQPQHF.

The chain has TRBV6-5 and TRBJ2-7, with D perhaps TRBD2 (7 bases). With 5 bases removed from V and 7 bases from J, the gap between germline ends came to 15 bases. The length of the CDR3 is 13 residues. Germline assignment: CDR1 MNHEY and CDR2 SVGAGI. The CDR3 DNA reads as TGTGCCAGCAGTCGGGGGGACACAGGGGAGCAGTACTTC. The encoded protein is CASSRGDTGEQYF.

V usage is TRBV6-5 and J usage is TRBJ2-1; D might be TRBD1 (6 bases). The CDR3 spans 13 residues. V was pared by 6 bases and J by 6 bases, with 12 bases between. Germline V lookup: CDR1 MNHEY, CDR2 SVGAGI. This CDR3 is CASSWTASNEQFF. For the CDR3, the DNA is TGTGCCAGCAGCTGGACAGCCTCCAATGAGCAGTTCTTC.

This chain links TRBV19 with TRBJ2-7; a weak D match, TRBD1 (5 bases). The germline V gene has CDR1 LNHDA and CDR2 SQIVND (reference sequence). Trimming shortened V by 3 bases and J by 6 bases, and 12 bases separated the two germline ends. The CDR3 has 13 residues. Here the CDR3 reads CASSIAGPGEQYF. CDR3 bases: TGTGCCAGTAGTATCGCAGGGCCGGGCGAGCAGTACTTC.

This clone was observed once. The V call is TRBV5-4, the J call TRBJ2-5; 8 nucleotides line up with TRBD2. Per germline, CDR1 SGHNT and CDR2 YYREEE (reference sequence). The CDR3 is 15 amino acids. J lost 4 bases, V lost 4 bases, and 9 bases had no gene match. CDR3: CASSAGGASGETQYF. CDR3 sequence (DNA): TGTGCCAGCAGCGCCGGGGGGGCTAGCGGAGAGACCCAGTACTTC.

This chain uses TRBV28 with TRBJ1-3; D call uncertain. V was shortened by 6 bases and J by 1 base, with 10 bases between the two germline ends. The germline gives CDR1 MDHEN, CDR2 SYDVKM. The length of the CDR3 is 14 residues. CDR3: CASSTWGSGNTIYF. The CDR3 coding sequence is TGTGCCAGCAGCACATGGGGATCTGGAAACACCATATATTTT.

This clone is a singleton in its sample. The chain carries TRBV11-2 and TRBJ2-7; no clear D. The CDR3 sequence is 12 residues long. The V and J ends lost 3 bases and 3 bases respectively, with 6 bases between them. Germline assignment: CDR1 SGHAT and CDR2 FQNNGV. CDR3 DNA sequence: TGTGCCAGCAGCTTTGTAGGCTACGAGCAGTACTTC. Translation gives CASSFVGYEQYF.

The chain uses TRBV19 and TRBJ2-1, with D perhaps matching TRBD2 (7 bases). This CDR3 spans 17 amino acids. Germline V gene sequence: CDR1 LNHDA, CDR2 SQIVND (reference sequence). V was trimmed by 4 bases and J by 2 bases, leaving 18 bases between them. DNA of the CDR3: TGTGCCAGTAGTAAGATCGCTGACGGGGGGCCCTACAATGAGCAGTTCTTC. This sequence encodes CASSKIADGGPYNEQFF.

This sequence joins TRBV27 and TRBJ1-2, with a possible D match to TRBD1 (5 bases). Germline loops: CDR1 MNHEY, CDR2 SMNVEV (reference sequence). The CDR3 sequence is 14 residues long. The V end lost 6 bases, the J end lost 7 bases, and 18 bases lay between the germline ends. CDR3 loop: CASRPSSGRGGYTF. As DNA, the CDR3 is TGTGCCAGCAGACCTTCGTCGGGGCGCGGTGGCTACACCTTC.